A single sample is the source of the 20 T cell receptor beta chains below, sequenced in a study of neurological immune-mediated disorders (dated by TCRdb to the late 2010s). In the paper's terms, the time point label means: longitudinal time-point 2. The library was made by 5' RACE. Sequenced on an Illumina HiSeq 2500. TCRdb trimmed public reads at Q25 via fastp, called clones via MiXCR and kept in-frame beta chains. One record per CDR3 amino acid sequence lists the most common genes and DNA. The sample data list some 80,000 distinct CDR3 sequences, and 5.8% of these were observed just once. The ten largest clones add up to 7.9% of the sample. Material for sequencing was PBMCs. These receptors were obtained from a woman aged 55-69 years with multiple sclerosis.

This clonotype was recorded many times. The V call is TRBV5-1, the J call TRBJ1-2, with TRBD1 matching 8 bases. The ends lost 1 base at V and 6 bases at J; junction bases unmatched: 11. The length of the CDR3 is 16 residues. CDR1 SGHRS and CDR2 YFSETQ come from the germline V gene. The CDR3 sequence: CASSLQPSSGQDGYTF. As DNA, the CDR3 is TGCGCCAGCAGCTTGCAGCCCTCTTCGGGACAGGATGGCTACACCTTC.

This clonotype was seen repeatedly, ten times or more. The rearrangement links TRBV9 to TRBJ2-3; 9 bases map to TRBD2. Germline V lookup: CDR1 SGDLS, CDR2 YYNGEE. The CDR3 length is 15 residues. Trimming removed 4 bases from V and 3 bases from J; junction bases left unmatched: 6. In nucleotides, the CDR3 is TGTGCCAGCAGCCCTAGGAGCGGGGGGACAGATACGCAGTATTTT. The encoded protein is CASSPRSGGTDTQYF.

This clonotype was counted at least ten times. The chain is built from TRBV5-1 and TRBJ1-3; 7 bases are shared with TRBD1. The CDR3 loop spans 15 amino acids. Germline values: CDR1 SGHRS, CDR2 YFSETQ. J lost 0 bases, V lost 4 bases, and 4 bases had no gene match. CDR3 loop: CASSTTGYSGNTIYF. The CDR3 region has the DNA TGCGCCAGCAGCACGACAGGGTACTCTGGAAACACCATATATTTT.

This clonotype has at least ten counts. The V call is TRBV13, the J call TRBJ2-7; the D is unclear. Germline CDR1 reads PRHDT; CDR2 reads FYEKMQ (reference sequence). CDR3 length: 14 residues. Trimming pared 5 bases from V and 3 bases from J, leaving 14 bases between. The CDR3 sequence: CASSAREFNYEQYF. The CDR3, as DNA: TGTGCCAGCAGCGCCCGAGAGTTTAACTACGAGCAGTACTTC.

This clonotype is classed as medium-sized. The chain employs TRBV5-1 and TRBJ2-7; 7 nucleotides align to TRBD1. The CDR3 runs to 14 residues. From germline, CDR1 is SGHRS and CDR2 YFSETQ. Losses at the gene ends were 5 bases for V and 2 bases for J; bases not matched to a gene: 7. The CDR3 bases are TGCGCCAGCAGACACTCGGGACAGCCCTACGAGCAGTACTTC. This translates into CASRHSGQPYEQYF.

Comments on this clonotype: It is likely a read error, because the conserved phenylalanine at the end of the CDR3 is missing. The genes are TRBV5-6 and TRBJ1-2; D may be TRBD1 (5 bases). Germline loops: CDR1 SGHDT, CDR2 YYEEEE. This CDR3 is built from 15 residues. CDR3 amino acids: CASSLGQARGYCYTI. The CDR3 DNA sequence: TGTGCCAGCAGCTTGGGCCAGGCAAGGGGCTATTGCTACACCATC.

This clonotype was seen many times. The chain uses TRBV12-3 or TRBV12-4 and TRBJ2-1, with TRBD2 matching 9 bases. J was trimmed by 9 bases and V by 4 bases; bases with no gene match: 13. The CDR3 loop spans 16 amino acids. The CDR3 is CASSSQGGGGALEQFF. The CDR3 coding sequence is TGTGCCAGCAGTTCCCAAGGTGGCGGGGGGGCTCTTGAGCAGTTCTTC.

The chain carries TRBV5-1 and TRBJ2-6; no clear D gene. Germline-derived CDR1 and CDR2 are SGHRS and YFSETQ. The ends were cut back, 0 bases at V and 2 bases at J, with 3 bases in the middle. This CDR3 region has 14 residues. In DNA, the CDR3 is TGCGCCAGCAGCTTGGTTCCTGGGGCCAACGTCCTGACTTTC. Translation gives CASSLVPGANVLTF.

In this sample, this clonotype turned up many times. This CDR3 reads CASSDRDRLAGELFF. Written as DNA, the CDR3 is TGTGCCAGCAGTGACCGAGACAGGCTTGCCGGGGAGCTGTTTTTT. V usage is TRBV2 and J usage is TRBJ2-2; weak D call: TRBD1 (6 bases). Germline-derived CDR1 and CDR2 are SNHLY and FYNNEI. The CDR3 has 15 residues. Trimming removed 3 bases at V and 6 bases at J, with 14 bases between.

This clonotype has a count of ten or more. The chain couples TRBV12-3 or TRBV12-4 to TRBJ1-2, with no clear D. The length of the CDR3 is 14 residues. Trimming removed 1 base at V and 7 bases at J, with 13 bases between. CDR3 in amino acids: CASSLGGSPSGYTF. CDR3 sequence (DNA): TGTGCCAGCAGTTTAGGTGGATCACCTTCTGGCTACACCTTC.

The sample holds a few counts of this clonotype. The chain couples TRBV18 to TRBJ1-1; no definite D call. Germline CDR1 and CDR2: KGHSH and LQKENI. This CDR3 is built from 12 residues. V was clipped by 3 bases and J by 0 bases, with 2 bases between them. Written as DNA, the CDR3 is TGTGCCAGCTCACCCCTGAACACTGAAGCTTTCTTT. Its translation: CASSPLNTEAFF.

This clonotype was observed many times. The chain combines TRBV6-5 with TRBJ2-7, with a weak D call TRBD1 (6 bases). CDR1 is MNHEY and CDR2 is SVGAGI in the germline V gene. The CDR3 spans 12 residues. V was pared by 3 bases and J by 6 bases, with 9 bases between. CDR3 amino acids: CASSYLGAEQYF. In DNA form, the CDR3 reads TGTGCCAGCAGTTATCTGGGGGCCGAGCAGTACTTC.

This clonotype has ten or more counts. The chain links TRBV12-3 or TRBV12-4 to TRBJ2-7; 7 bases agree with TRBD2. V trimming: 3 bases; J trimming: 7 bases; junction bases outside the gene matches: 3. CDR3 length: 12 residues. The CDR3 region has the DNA TGTGCCAGCAGTTTTCAGGGAGGGGAGCAGTACTTC. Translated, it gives CASSFQGGEQYF.

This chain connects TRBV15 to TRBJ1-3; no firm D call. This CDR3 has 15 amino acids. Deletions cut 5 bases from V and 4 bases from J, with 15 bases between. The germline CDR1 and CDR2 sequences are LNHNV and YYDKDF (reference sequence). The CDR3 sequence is CATSPTTERGNTIYF. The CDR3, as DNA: TGTGCCACCAGCCCTACCACCGAGAGGGGAAACACCATATATTTT.

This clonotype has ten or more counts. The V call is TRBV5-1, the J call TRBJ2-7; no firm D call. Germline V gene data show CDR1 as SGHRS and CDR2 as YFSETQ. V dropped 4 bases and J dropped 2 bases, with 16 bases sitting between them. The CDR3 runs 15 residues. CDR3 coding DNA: TGCGCCAGCAGCAAGCGACCCGAAATGGCCTACGAGCAGTACTTC. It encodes CASSKRPEMAYEQYF.

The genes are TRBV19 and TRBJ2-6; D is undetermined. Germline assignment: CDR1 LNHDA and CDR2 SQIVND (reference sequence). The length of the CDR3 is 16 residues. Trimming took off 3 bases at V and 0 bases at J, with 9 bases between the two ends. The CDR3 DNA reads TGTGCCAGTAGTATCGGCTTTGGCTCTGGGGCCAACGTCCTGACTTTC. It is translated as CASSIGFGSGANVLTF.

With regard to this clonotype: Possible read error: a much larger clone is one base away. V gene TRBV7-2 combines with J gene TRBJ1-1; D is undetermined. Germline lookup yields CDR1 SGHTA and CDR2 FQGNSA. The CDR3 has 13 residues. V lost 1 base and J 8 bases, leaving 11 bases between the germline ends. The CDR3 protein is CTSSLDGYWEAFF. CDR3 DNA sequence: TGTACCAGCAGCTTAGATGGGTATTGGGAAGCTTTCTTT.

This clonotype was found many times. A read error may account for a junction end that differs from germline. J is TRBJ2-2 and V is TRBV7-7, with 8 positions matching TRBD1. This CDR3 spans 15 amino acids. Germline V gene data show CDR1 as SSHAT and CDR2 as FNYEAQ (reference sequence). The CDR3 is CASSSWQGASGELFF. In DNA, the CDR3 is TGTGCTAGCAGCTCCTGGCAGGGGGCGTCCGGGGAGCTGTTTTTT.

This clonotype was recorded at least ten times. CDR3 amino acids: CSATGVGGGGNTIYF. CDR3 coding DNA: TGCAGTGCAACAGGGGTCGGGGGAGGAGGAAACACCATATATTTT. The chain couples TRBV20-1 to TRBJ1-3; TRBD1 matches at 7 bases. The V segment lost 6 bases and the J segment 4 bases; nucleotides outside the gene matches: 12. This CDR3 has 15 amino acids. Per the germline V gene, CDR1 is DFQATT and CDR2 is SNEGSKA (reference sequence).

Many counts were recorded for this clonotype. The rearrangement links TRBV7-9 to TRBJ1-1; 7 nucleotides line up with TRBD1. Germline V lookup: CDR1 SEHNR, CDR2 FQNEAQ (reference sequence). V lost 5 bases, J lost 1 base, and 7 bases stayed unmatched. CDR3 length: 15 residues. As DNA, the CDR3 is TGTGCCAGCAGCGTCCTGACAGGGCCGAACACTGAAGCTTTCTTT. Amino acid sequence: CASSVLTGPNTEAFF.